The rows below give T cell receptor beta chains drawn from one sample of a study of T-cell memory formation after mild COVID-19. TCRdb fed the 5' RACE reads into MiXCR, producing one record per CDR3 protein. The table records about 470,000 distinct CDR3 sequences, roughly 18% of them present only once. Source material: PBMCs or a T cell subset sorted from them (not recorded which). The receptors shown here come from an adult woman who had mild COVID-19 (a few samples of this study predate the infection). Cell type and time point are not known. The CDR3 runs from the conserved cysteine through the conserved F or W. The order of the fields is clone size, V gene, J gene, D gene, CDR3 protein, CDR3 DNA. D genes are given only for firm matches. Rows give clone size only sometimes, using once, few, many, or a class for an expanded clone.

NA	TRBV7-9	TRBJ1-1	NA	CASSLTFYNTEAFF	TGTGCCAGCAGCTTGACCTTTTACAACACTGAAGCTTTCTTT
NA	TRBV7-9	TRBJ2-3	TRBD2	CASSLPTSGSLQYF	TGTGCCAGCAGCTTACCGACTAGCGGGAGCTTGCAGTATTTT
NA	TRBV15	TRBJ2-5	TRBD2	CATSSRTSGGGTQYF	TGTGCCACCAGCAGCCGGACTAGCGGAGGGGGGACCCAGTACTTC
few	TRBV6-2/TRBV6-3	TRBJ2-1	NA	CASSYSTLEQFF	TGTGCCAGCAGTTACTCGACCTTAGAGCAGTTCTTC
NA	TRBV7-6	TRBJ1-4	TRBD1	CASSLLPDRVGEKLFF	TGTGCCAGCAGCTTGCTACCGGACAGGGTAGGGGAAAAACTGTTTTTT
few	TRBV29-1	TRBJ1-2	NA	CSVLRDVENGYTF	TGCAGCGTTCTACGGGACGTTGAGAATGGCTACACCTTC
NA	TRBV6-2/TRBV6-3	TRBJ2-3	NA	CASGDRTQYF	TGTGCCAGCGGGGATCGTACGCAGTATTTT
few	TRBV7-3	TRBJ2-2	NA	CASSSASTGELFF	TGTGCCAGCAGCTCCGCTTCCACCGGGGAGCTGTTTTTT
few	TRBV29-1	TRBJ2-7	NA	CSVPTVDSYEQYF	TGCAGCGTCCCTACCGTGGACTCCTACGAGCAGTACTTC
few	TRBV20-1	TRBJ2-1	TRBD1	CSARGTGGGFGQFF	TGCAGTGCTAGGGGGACAGGGGGCGGCTTTGGGCAGTTCTTC
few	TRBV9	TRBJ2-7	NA	CASSVGPLQEGYEQYF	TGTGCCAGCAGCGTGGGCCCCCTCCAGGAGGGCTACGAGCAGTACTTC